There are a few counts of the clone carrying this TCR beta chain. The data derive from a study of T cells after yellow fever vaccination. A single record per CDR3 protein comes from TCRdb applying MiXCR to the 5' RACE reads. The sample carries approximately 74,000 distinct CDR3 sequences, more than 5.5% recorded once. V was pared by 0 bases and J by 5 bases, with 7 bases between. The germline gives CDR1 SGHTA, CDR2 FQGNSA. The CDR3 is 13 residues long. The V gene is TRBV7-2, the J gene TRBJ1-1; D not certain. The starting material was CD8+ T cells sorted from PBMCs, obtained around 5 days after the first yellow fever vaccination. The clonotype comes from a man younger than 30 who received the YFV17D yellow fever vaccine. Here the CDR3 DNA reads TGTGCCAGCAGCTTAGCATTTGAGACTGAAGCTTTCTTT. Translating it yields CASSLAFETEAFF. Full variable domain (missing parts from reference TRBV7-2 and TRBJ1-1): GAGVSQSPSNKVTEKGKDVELRCDPISGHTALYWYRQSLGQGLEFLIYFQGNSAPDKSGLPSDRFSAERTGGSVSTLTIQRTQQEDSAVYLCASSLAFETEAFFGQGTRLTVV.